A selection of T cell receptor beta chains follows, all from one sample in a study of PD-1 blockade in classical Hodgkin lymphoma. Method: immunoSEQ multiplex PCR; TCRdb's copy keeps in-frame clones and lacks some. The top ten clones hold roughly 16% of a sample with over 50,000 clones, 81% of them seen once. Here the sequenced sample was peripheral blood mononuclear cells (PBMCs), taken at baseline. These receptors all come from a human donor with classical Hodgkin lymphoma. Both conserved end residues are part of each CDR3. The D gene is left open where the match is weak. Clone size, where shown, is once, few, many, or a class for clones that have expanded.

V gene	J gene	clone size	D gene	CDR3 protein	CDR3 DNA
TRBV7-7	TRBJ2-3	.	TRBD2	CASSLVGGRSTDTQYF	TGTGCTAGCAGCTTGGTGGGGGGGAGGAGCACAGATACGCAGTATTTT
TRBV6-4	TRBJ2-3	.	.	CASSLGEGGTDTQYF	TGTGCCAGCTCTCTCGGCGAAGGGGGCACAGATACGCAGTATTTT
TRBV7-2	TRBJ2-1	.	TRBD2	CASSLEGTSGRHYNEQFF	TGTGCCAGCAGCTTAGAGGGCACTAGCGGGAGGCACTACAATGAGCAGTTCTTC
TRBV11-1	TRBJ2-5	.	.	CASSWLTHQETQYF	TGTGCCAGCAGCTGGTTGACACACCAAGAGACCCAGTACTTC
TRBV14	TRBJ2-5	once	.	CASSQIGRFQETQYF	TGTGCCAGCAGCCAGATAGGACGGTTCCAAGAGACCCAGTACTTC
TRBV27	TRBJ2-3	.	.	CASSFNTGRTDTQYF	TGTGCCAGCAGTTTCAATACAGGGCGTACAGATACGCAGTATTTT
TRBV10-3	TRBJ2-2	.	.	CAISESGANTGELFF	TGTGCCATCAGTGAGTCCGGTGCGAACACCGGGGAGCTGTTTTTT
TRBV11-2	TRBJ2-3	.	.	CASSLVRGVSTDTQYF	TGTGCCAGCAGCTTAGTCCGAGGGGTCAGCACAGATACGCAGTATTTT
TRBV7-6	TRBJ1-2	.	.	CASSSGRNYGYTF	TGTGCCAGCAGCTCGGGTCGAAACTATGGCTACACCTTC
TRBV6-4	TRBJ2-7	.	TRBD1	CASSAQGSSYEQYF	TGTGCCAGCAGTGCACAGGGGAGCTCCTACGAGCAGTACTTC
TRBV27	TRBJ2-1	.	.	CASSRKLPYNEQFF	TGTGCCAGCAGTAGGAAGCTGCCCTACAATGAGCAGTTCTTC
TRBV6-6	TRBJ2-1	.	TRBD2	CASSYQASGRNEQFF	TGTGCCAGCAGTTACCAGGCTAGCGGGAGGAATGAGCAGTTCTTC
TRBV11-2	TRBJ1-2	.	.	CASSLGHRSNYGYTF	TGTGCCAGCAGCTTAGGGCACAGGTCTAACTATGGCTACACCTTC
TRBV7-9	TRBJ2-7	.	.	CASSLVGFYEQYF	TGTGCCAGCAGCTTAGTAGGGTTCTACGAGCAGTACTTC
TRBV9	TRBJ1-6	.	TRBD1	CASSAYGQGGSPLHF	TGTGCCAGCAGCGCCTACGGACAGGGAGGATCACCCCTCCACTTT
TRBV7-9	TRBJ2-7	.	.	CASSSPRTYEQYF	TGTGCCAGCAGCTCTCCTCGGACCTACGAGCAGTACTTC
TRBV18	TRBJ1-3	.	.	CASSPAEGSSGNTIYF	TGTGCCAGCTCACCGGCGGAGGGGAGCTCTGGAAACACCATATATTTT
TRBV5-2	TRBJ1-2	.	.	CASKIARVRKTYGYTF	TGTGCCAGCAAAATCGCGCGAGTACGAAAGACCTATGGCTACACCTTC
TRBV7-2	TRBJ1-2	.	.	CASSPGREGEGTF	TGTGCCAGCAGCCCGGGAAGGGAGGGGGAGGGCACCTTC
TRBV5-1	TRBJ2-1	.	TRBD2	CASSSLAGGPFYNEQFF	TGCGCCAGCAGTTCTCTAGCGGGAGGACCATTCTACAATGAGCAGTTCTTC
TRBV10-3	TRBJ1-3	.	.	CAIRPSMEGNTIYF	TGTGCCATCAGGCCCTCTATGGAGGGAAACACCATATATTTT
TRBV4-3	TRBJ2-7	.	.	CASSQDLPYEQYF	TGCGCCAGCAGCCAAGATCTTCCCTACGAGCAGTACTTC